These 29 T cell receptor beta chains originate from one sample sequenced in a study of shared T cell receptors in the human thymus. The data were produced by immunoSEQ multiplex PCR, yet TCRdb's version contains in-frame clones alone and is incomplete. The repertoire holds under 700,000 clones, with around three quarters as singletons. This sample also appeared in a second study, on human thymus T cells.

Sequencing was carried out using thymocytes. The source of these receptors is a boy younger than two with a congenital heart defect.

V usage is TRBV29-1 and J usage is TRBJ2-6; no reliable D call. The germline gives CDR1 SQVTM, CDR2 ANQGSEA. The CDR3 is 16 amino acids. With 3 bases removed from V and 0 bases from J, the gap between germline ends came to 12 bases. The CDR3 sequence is CSVEVQPSSGANVLTF. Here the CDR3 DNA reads TGCAGCGTTGAGGTACAACCCAGCTCTGGGGCCAACGTCCTGACTTTC.

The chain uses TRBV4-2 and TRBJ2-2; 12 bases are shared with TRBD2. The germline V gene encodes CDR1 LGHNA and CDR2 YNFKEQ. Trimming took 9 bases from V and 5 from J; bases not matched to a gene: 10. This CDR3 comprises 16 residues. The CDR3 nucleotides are TGTGCCAGAGGGCCTAGCGGGAGGGCCGAGACCGGGGAGCTGTTTTTT. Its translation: CARGPSGRAETGELFF.

The CDR3 spells CASSFRDRAYEQYF. CDR3 sequence (DNA): TGTGCCAGCAGCTTTCGGGACAGGGCCTACGAGCAGTACTTC. V is TRBV11-3 and J is TRBJ2-7; 9 bases agree with TRBD1. From germline, CDR1 is SGHNT and CDR2 YENEEA. This CDR3 spans 14 amino acids. V was clipped by 3 bases and J by 2 bases; unmatched bases: 2.

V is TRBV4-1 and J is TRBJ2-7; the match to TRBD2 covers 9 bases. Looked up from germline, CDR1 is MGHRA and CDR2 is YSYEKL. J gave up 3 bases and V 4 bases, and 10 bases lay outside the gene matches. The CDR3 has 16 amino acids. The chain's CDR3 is CASSPSPASGIYEQYF. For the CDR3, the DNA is TGCGCCAGCAGCCCTTCACCGGCTAGCGGGATCTACGAGCAGTACTTC.

The CDR3, as DNA: TGCGCCAGCAGCCAAGGACTAGCGGTATATACGCAGTATTTT. It translates to CASSQGLAVYTQYF. V gene TRBV4-3 combines with J gene TRBJ2-3; TRBD2 matches at 9 bases. The CDR3 length is 14 residues. Trimming cost V 1 base and J 7 bases; bases outside gene matches: 3. Germline-derived CDR1 and CDR2 are LGHNA and YSLEER.

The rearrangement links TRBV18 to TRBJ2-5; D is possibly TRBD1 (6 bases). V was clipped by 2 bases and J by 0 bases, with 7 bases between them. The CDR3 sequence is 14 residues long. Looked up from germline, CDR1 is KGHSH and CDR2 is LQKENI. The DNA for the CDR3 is TGTGCCAGCTCACCAAGGACAGACCAAGAGACCCAGTACTTC. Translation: CASSPRTDQETQYF. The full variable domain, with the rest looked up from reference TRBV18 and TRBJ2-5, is NAGVMQNPRHLVRRRGQEARLRCSPMKGHSHVYWYRQLPEEGLKFMVYLQKENIIDESGMPKERFSAEFPKEGPSILRIQQVVRGDSAAYFCASSPRTDQETQYFGPGTRLLVL.

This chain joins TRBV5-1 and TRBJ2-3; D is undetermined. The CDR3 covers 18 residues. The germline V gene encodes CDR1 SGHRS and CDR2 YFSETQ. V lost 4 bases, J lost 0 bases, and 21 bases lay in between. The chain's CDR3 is CASSPQQKLRPSTDTQYF. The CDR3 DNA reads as TGCGCCAGCAGCCCCCAACAGAAACTCAGGCCTAGCACAGATACGCAGTATTTT.

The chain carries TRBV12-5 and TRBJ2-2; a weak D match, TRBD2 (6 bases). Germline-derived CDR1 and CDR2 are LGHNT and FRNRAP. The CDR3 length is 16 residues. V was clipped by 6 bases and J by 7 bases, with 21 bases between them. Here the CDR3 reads CASGPTSRSPYGELFF. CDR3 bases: TGTGCTAGTGGCCCCACTAGCAGGAGTCCTTACGGGGAGCTGTTTTTT.

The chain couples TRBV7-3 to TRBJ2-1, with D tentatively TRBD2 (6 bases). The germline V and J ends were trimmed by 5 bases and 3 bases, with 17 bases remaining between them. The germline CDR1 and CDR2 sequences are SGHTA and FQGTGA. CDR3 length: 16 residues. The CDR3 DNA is TGTGCCAGCAGCCCGTTAGCGGAGAGGTACTACAATGAGCAGTTCTTC. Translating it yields CASSPLAERYYNEQFF.

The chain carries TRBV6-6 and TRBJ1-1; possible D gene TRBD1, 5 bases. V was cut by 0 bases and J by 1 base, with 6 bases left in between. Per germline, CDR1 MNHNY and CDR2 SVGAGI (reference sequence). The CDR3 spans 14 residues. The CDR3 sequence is CASSYSDRNTEAFF. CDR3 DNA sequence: TGTGCCAGCAGTTACTCCGACAGGAACACTGAAGCTTTCTTT.

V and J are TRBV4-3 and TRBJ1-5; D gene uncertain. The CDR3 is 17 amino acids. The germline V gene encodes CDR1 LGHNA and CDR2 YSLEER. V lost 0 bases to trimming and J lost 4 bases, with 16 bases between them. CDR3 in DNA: TGCGCCAGCAGCCAAGATAGAGACAAGGAGGCTAATCAGCCCCAGCATTTT. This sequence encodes CASSQDRDKEANQPQHF.

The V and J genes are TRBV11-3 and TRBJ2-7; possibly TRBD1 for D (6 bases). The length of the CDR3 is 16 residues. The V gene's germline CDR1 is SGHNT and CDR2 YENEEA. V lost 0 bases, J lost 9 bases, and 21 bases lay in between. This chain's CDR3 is CASSLDLDRYEIRQYF. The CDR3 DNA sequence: TGTGCCAGCAGCTTAGATCTGGACAGATATGAGATTAGGCAGTACTTC. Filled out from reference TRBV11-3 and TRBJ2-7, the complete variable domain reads EAGVVQSPRYKIIEKKQPVAFWCNPISGHNTLYWYLQNLGQGPELLIRYENEEAVDDSQLPKDRFSAERLKGVDSTLKIQPAELGDSAVYLCASSLDLDRYEIRQYFGPGTRLTVT.

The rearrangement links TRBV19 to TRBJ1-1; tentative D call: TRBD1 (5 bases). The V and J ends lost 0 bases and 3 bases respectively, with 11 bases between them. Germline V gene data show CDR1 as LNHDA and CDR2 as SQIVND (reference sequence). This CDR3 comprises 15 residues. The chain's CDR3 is CASSIDPGRDTEAFF. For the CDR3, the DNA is TGTGCCAGTAGTATAGATCCAGGGAGGGACACTGAAGCTTTCTTT. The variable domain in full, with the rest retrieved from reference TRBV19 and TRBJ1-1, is DGGITQSPKYLFRKEGQNVTLSCEQNLNHDAMYWYRQDPGQGLRLIYYSQIVNDFQKGDIAEGYSVSREKKESFPLTVTSAQKNPTAFYLCASSIDPGRDTEAFFGQGTRLTVV.

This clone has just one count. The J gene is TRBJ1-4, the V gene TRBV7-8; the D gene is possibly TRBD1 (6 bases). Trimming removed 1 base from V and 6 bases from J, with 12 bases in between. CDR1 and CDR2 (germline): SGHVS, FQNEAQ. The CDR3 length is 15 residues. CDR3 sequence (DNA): TGTGCCAGCAGCTTAGAAGGGGGTAGTCATGAAAAACTGTTTTTT. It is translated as CASSLEGGSHEKLFF.

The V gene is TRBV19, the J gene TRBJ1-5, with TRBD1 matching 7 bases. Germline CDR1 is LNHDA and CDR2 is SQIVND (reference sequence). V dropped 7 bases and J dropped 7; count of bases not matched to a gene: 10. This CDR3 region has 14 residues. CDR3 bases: TGTGCCAGTATTGCGAGGGGGCCAAAGCAGCCCCAGCATTTT. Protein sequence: CASIARGPKQPQHF.

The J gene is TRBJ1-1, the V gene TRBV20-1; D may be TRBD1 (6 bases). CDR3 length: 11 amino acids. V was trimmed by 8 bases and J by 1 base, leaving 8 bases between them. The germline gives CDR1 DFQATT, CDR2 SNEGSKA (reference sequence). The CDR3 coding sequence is TGCAGTCACAGGGAGAACACTGAAGCTTTCTTT. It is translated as CSHRENTEAFF.

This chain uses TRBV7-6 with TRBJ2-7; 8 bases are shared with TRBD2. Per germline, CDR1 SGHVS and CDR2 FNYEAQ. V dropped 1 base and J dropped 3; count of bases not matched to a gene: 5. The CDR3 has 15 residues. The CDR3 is CASSLGTSGLYEQYF. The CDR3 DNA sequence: TGTGCCAGCAGCTTAGGAACTAGCGGACTCTACGAGCAGTACTTC.

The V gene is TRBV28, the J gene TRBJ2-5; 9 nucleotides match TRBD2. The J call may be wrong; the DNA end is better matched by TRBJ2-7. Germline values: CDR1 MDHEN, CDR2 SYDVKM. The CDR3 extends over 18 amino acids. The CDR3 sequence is CASSLNPTSGSGGYEQYF. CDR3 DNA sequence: TGTGCCAGCAGTTTGAATCCCACTAGCGGGTCCGGAGGCTACGAGCAGTACTTC.

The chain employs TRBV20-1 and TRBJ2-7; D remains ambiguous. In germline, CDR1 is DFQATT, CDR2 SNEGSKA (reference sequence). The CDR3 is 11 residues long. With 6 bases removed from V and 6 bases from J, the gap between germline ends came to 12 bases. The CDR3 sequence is CSATRPPEQYF. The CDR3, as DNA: TGCAGTGCCACCAGGCCCCCCGAGCAGTACTTC.

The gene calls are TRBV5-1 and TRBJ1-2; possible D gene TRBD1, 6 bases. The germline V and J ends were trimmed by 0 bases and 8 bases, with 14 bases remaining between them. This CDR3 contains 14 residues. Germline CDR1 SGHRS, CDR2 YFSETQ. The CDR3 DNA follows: TGCGCCAGCAGCTTGGTAACAGGGACGCGAGGCTACACCTTC. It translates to CASSLVTGTRGYTF.

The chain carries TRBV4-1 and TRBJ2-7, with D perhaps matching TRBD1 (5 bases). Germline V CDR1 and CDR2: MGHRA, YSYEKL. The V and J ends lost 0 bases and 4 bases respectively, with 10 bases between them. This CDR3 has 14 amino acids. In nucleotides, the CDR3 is TGCGCCAGCAGCCAAGATCAGCCAGGGTACGAGCAGTACTTC. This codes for CASSQDQPGYEQYF.

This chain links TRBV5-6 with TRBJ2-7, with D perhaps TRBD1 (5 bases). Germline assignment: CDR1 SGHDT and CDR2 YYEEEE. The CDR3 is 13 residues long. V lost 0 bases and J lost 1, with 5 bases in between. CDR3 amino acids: CASSLDRSYEQYF. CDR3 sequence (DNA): TGTGCCAGCAGCTTGGACAGGTCCTACGAGCAGTACTTC.

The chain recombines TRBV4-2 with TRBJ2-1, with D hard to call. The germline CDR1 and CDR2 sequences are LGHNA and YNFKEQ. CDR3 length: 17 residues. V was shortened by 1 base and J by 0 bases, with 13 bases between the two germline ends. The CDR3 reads CASSQVFGRSSYNEQFF. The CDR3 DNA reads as TGTGCCAGCAGCCAAGTCTTCGGTCGGAGCTCCTACAATGAGCAGTTCTTC.

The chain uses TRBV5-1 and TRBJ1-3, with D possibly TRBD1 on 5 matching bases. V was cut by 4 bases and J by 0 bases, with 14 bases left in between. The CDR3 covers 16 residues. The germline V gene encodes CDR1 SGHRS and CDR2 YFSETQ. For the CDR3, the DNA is TGCGCCAGCAGCCCCGCGGACAAAAGCTCTGGAAACACCATATATTTT. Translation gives CASSPADKSSGNTIYF. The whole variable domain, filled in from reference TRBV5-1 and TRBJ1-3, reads KAGVTQTPRYLIKTRGQQVTLSCSPISGHRSVSWYQQTPGQGLQFLFEYFSETQRNKGNFPGRFSGRQFSNSRSEMNVSTLELGDSALYLCASSPADKSSGNTIYFGEGSWLTVV.

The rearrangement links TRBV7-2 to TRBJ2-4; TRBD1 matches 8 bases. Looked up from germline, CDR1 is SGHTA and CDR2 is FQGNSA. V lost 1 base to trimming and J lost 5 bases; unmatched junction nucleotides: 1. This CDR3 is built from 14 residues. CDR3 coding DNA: TGTGCCAGCAGCTTAGACAGGGGGGAAAACATTCAGTACTTC. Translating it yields CASSLDRGENIQYF.

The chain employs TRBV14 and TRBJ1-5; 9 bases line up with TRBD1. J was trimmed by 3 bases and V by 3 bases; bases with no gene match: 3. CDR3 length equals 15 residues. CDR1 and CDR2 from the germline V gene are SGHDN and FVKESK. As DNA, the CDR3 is TGTGCCAGCAGCCAGGGACAGGGCTACAATCAGCCCCAGCATTTT. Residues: CASSQGQGYNQPQHF.

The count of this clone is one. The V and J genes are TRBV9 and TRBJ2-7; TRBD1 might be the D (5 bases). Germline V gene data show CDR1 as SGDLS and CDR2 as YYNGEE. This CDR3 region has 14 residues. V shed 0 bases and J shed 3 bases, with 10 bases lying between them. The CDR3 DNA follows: TGTGCCAGCAGCGTAGGGCAGGGCGACTACGAGCAGTACTTC. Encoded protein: CASSVGQGDYEQYF.

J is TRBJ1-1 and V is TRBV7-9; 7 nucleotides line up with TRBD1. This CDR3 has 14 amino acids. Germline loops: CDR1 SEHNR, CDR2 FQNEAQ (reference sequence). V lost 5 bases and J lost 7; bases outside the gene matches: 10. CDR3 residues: CASSPDRDGGEAFF. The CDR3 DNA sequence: TGTGCCAGCAGCCCCGACAGGGATGGTGGTGAAGCTTTCTTT.

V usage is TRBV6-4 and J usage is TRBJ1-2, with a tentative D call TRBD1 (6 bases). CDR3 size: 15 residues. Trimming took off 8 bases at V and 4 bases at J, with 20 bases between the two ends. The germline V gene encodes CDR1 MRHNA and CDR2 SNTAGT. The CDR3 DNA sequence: TGTGCCAGCGCCTCGGGGGGGCGCGGTGTCTATGGCTACACCTTC. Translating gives CASASGGRGVYGYTF.